This T cell receptor beta chain was recovered during a study of T cell repertoires in cytomegalovirus infection. CDR3 length equals 11 residues. In germline, CDR1 is MNHNY, CDR2 SVGAGI (reference sequence). Trimming left V 5 bases short and J 9 bases short, with 8 bases between. TCRdb itself ran the reads through MiXCR, one entry per CDR3 protein. This sample has approximately 150,000 distinct CDR3 sequences, with roughly a sixth found just once. The specimen was CD8+ T cells from PBMCs. V and J are TRBV6-6 and TRBJ2-1; D unclear. The TCR sequence derives from a human donor in good health (CMV status not recorded). Some clones in this sample may be carry-over from other donors' samples. CDR3 residues: CASSPVGEQFF. The CDR3 bases are TGTGCCAGCAGTCCTGTGGGTGAGCAGTTCTTC.